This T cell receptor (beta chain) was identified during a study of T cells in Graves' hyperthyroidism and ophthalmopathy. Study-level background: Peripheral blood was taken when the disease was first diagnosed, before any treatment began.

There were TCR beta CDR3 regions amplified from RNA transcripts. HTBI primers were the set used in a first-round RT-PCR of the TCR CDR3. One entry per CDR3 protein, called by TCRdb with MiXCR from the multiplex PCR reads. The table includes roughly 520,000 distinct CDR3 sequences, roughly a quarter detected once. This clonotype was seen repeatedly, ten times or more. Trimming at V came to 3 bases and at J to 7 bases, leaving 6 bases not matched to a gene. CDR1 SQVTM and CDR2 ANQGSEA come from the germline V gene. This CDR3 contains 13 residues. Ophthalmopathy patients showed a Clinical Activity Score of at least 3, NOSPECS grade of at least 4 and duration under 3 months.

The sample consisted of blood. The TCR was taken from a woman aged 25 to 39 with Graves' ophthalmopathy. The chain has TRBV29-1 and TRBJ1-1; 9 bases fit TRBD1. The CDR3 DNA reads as TGCAGCGTTGATGACAGGGGGGTTGGTGAAGCTTTCTTT. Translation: CSVDDRGVGEAFF.